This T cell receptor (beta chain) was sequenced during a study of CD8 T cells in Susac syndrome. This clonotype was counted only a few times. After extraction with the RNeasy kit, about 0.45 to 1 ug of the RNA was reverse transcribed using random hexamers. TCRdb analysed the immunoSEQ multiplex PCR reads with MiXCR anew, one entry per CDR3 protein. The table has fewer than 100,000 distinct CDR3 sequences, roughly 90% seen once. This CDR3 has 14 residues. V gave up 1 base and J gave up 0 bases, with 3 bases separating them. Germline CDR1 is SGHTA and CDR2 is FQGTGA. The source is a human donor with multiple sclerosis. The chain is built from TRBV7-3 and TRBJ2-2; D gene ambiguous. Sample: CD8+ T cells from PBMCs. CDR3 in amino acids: CASSLISNTGELFF. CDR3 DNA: TGTGCCAGCAGCTTAATTTCGAACACCGGGGAGCTGTTTTTT.